This T cell receptor beta chain comes out of a study of vaccination and CD4 T cells after COVID-19 (dated by TCRdb to between 2022 and 2023). Background on the whole study: Six males and four females were included in the convalescent cohort, with two Hispanic individuals, seven Caucasians, two Asians and one multiracial person represented. Post-COVID blood samples from convalescent patients were collected a median of around 110 days after diagnosis, with a range of 35 to 161 days. In around nine COVID-19 convalescent patients and a few infection-naive healthy vaccine recipients, the spike-specific CD4+ TCR repertoire before mRNA vaccination was compared with the repertoire after mRNA vaccination. An earlier paper using these donors assessed, at the TCR clonotype level, memory CD4+ T cell crossreactivity between SARS-CoV-2 and common cold coronavirus spike proteins. For stimulating the cultures, overlapping spike peptide pools were used, derived from SARS-CoV-2 as well as from the common cold coronaviruses HCoV-NL63, HCoV-OC43 and HCoV-229E. The time from the second vaccine dose to post-vaccine blood sampling had a median of around 72 days and ranged from roughly 13 to 241 days. In control cultures, a CEFX viral epitope pool was used as positive control, an HIV-1 Nef peptide pool was used as negative control, or no peptide was added. Two doses of either the Pfizer-BioNTech BNT162b2 vaccine (n=8) or the Moderna mRNA-1273 vaccine (n=2) were administered to participants. What the work shows at the level of the full study, not this receptor alone: An increase in the median number of SARS-CoV-2-reactive clonotypes from approximately 23 after infection to some 38 after vaccination was observed, but the change was not found to be significant. Of the vaccine-specific clones found in convalescent patients, nearly all (304 of 307) were mono-reactive for SARS-CoV-2 spike instead of being cross-reactive with common cold coronaviruses. Relatively few convalescent patients were included in the study, and early timepoints after natural infection were not analyzed. In convalescent patients, a median 86.3% of post-vaccine SARS-CoV-2-reactive clones were detected only after vaccination, and vaccine-specific priming was suggested by this finding.

The library relied on PCR. DNA from cultured CD4+ T cells was subjected to TCR sequencing with the Oncomine TCR Beta short-read assay at the Johns Hopkins FTIC core. Genomic DNA was extracted from the cultured CD4+ T cells with the QIAamp micro DNA kit. Oncomine TCR Beta libraries from cultured CD4+ T cells were pooled using unique dual indexes and sequenced on an Illumina iSeq 100. As for the authors' bioinformatics: Non-productive sequences were removed, and CDR3s that did not start with C, did not end with F or W, or were shorter than 7 amino acids were discarded. Antigen-specific clonotypes were identified using the MANAFEST web application through comparison of peptide-stimulated wells with reference and other culture wells. For a clone to be called positive, the clone needed an FDR below 0.05, an odds ratio above 5, and a productive frequency above 0.1% in at least two of three replicate wells. A clonotype was classed as cross-reactive if the clonotype showed significant expansion both in SARS-CoV-2 spike wells and in at least one common cold coronavirus spike condition. Levenshtein distances (stringdist) and unrooted phylogenetic trees (ape) in R version 3.6.1 were used to assess CDR3 homology. TCRdb cleaned the public reads at Q25 with fastp, built clones with MiXCR and kept in-frame beta chains. Rows merge per CDR3 protein into single entries with the most common DNA and genes. The V and J calls come from TCRdb's annotation, not from the publication. The sample includes some 10,000 distinct CDR3 sequences, with roughly 29% observed a single time. The leading ten clones occupy roughly 13% of the sample.

This specimen's treatment or condition label, interpreted: approximately nine-day PBMC culture with coronavirus spike peptide pools or control peptides (ViraFEST assay). CD4+ T cells from unexposed donors were collected before the COVID-19 pandemic (2011-2018). To expand antigen-specific T cells with peptide pools and then pick out the expanded clonotypes through TCR sequencing, the study relied on the ViraFEST assay. Over 1.5 million PBMCs per well were cultured in IMDM with roughly 5% human AB serum and approximately 10 IU/ml IL-2, plus 10 ug/ml peptide pools. Half of the culture medium was replaced with fresh IL-2-containing medium on days 3 and 7. CD4+ T cells were isolated after around 11 days of culture through negative selection using the EasySep CD4+ T cell isolation kit. As cell number allowed, CD4+ T cells from unexposed donors were tested for reactivity to SARS-CoV-2 S and N and to four common cold coronavirus spike pools. PBMCs were separated from whole blood using Ficoll-Paque Plus gradient centrifugation and then either used fresh or cryopreserved at -140C. Culture conditions were generally each tested in triplicate wells. Leukapheresis product for the unexposed donors was purchased commercially.

As for this clonotype: This clone's antigen is unknown. Per-base quality was not reported, and no clone a single base away is much larger than it.

From its cysteine to its phenylalanine, the CDR3 spans 17 amino acids. Only CDR3 DNA remains: 51 bases, in frame from the first base. V is cut back by 1 base and J by 5 bases, with 6 bases in the junction unmatched. Based on the germline V gene (reference sequence), the CDR1 and CDR2 sequences are LNHNV and YYDKDF. Recombination connected TRBV15 to TRBJ2-5; a stretch of 14 junction bases matches TRBD2. The sample consisted of CD4+ T cells from blood, cultured in vitro. This sequence originates from a human donor in good health. The CDR3 corresponds to CATSRVARTSGRETQYF. The nucleotide sequence reads as follows: TGTGCCACCAGCAGAGTCGCCCGGACTAGCGGGAGGGAGACCCAGTACTTC.